This is a list of T cell receptor beta chains from one sample in a study of T-cell reconstitution after alpha-beta-depleted transplantation in children. TCRdb re-called the PCR reads with MiXCR, one entry per CDR3 protein. The sample lists some 520,000 distinct CDR3 sequences, 30% to 35% seen once, with 2% to 2.5% in the top ten. The source was PBMCs from the stem cell graft donor, collected from the stem cell graft. The receptors come from a human donor who donated a stem cell graft to a child with aplastic anemia. The CDR3 runs from the conserved cysteine through the conserved F or W. D genes are given only for firm matches. Expanded clones are given a class, and other clones once, few, many or no size at all.

>TRBJ2-1|-|-|TRBV20-1
CSARFQGLNEQFF
TGCAGTGCTAGATTTCAGGGTCTTAATGAGCAGTTCTTC
>TRBJ1-5|-|-|TRBV19
CASSIPSRQGNQPQHF
TGTGCCAGTAGTATACCGTCGCGGCAGGGCAATCAGCCCCAGCATTTT
>TRBJ2-1|TRBD2|-|TRBV11-2
CASSQTSGRAMNEQFF
TGTGCCAGCAGCCAGACTAGCGGGAGGGCCATGAATGAGCAGTTCTTC
>TRBJ2-1|-|-|TRBV27
CASIGASGTTATYNEQFF
TGTGCCAGCATCGGAGCCAGCGGGACAACGGCGACCTACAATGAGCAGTTCTTC
>TRBJ1-1|-|-|TRBV12-3/TRBV12-4
CASTLPLLNTEAFF
TGTGCCAGCACCCTTCCGCTTTTGAACACTGAAGCTTTCTTT
>TRBJ2-3|-|-|TRBV6-1
CASSRGRQRVTSTDTQYF
TGTGCCAGCAGCCGGGGTCGACAGCGGGTAACTAGCACAGATACGCAGTATTTT
>TRBJ2-4|TRBD2|few|TRBV20-1
CSARLLAGRGLAKNIQYF
TGCAGTGCTAGACTTCTAGCGGGCCGCGGACTAGCCAAAAACATTCAGTACTTC
>TRBJ1-1|TRBD1|few|TRBV20-1
CSARQGKNTEAFF
TGCAGTGCGCGACAGGGGAAGAACACTGAAGCTTTCTTT
>TRBJ2-7|-|-|TRBV30
CAWSVAGLSSYEQYF
TGTGCCTGGAGTGTCGCAGGGTTGAGCTCCTACGAGCAGTACTTC
>TRBJ2-3|-|-|TRBV12-3/TRBV12-4
CASSFVGDTDTQYF
TGTGCCAGCAGTTTTGTGGGGGACACAGATACGCAGTATTTT
>TRBJ1-1|-|few|TRBV24-1
CATSDPEQGPTEAFF
TGTGCCACCAGTGACCCAGAGCAGGGCCCCACTGAAGCTTTCTTT
>TRBJ2-2|TRBD2|-|TRBV24-1
CATSEPLAGNTGELFF
TGTGCCACCAGTGAGCCCCTAGCGGGGAACACCGGGGAGCTGTTTTTT
>TRBJ2-1|-|-|TRBV14
CASSQPGNSYNEQFF
TGTGCCAGCAGCCAACCAGGAAACTCCTACAATGAGCAGTTCTTC
>TRBJ1-1|-|-|TRBV5-6
CASSPPLGGNTEAFF
TGTGCCAGCAGCCCGCCTCTGGGGGGGAACACTGAAGCTTTCTTT
>TRBJ1-2|TRBD1|few|TRBV9
CASSVVGQGGYGYTF
TGTGCCAGCAGCGTAGTAGGACAGGGAGGGTATGGCTACACCTTC
>TRBJ2-2|TRBD1|few|TRBV12-3/TRBV12-4
CASSPGTGYPGELFF
TGTGCCAGCAGTCCCGGGACAGGGTATCCCGGGGAGCTGTTTTTT
>TRBJ2-3|TRBD2|few|TRBV6-4
CASSPSGAGADTQYF
TGTGCCAGCAGTCCCTCCGGAGCGGGAGCAGATACGCAGTATTTT
>TRBJ1-5|TRBD1|-|TRBV27
CASSEYRDRGKAQHF
TGTGCCAGCAGTGAGTATAGGGACAGGGGTAAAGCCCAGCATTTT
>TRBJ1-4|-|few|TRBV7-8
CASRSLGYFGEKLFF
TGTGCCAGCAGGAGTTTGGGGTATTTCGGTGAAAAACTGTTTTTT
>TRBJ1-3|-|few|TRBV11-2
CASSSRMDSGSGNTIYF
TGTGCCAGCAGCTCGAGGATGGACAGTGGCTCTGGAAACACCATATATTTT
>TRBJ2-1|TRBD1|few|TRBV7-8
CASSLETGGFRQFF
TGTGCCAGCAGCTTAGAGACAGGGGGGTTTCGGCAGTTCTTC
>TRBJ2-5|TRBD2|-|TRBV20-1
CSARDLLAVAETQYF
TGCAGTGCTAGAGATTTACTAGCGGTGGCTGAGACCCAGTACTTC
>TRBJ2-7|-|few|TRBV5-1
CASRYTGADAYEQYF
TGCGCCAGCAGATACACCGGGGCCGACGCCTACGAGCAGTACTTC
>TRBJ2-1|-|many|TRBV20-1
CSARDLGNEQFF
TGCAGTGCTAGAGATCTGGGGAATGAGCAGTTCTTC
>TRBJ2-3|TRBD1|-|TRBV28
CASSFPTGGISTDTQYF
TGTGCCAGCAGTTTCCCGACAGGGGGTATTAGCACAGATACGCAGTATTTT
>TRBJ1-1|-|-|TRBV6-2/TRBV6-3
CASSEVGIEAFF
TGTGCCAGCAGTGAGGTAGGGATTGAAGCTTTCTTT
>TRBJ2-2|TRBD1|-|TRBV18
CASSVGQTHTGELFF
TGTGCCAGCTCTGTGGGACAGACTCACACCGGGGAGCTGTTTTTT
>TRBJ2-1|-|-|TRBV20-1
CSALVSGSSYNEQFF
TGCAGTGCCTTAGTTAGCGGAAGCTCCTACAATGAGCAGTTCTTC
>TRBJ2-1|-|few|TRBV7-6
CASSLAVHRKVYNEQFF
TGTGCCAGCAGCTTAGCGGTTCATCGGAAAGTATACAATGAGCAGTTCTTC
>TRBJ2-1|-|few|TRBV24-1
CATSDLGPYNEQFF
TGTGCCACCAGTGATTTGGGCCCATACAATGAGCAGTTCTTC
>TRBJ2-2|-|-|TRBV7-9
CAIENTGELFF
TGTGCCATCGAGAACACCGGGGAGCTGTTTTTT
>TRBJ1-2|TRBD1|few|TRBV12-3/TRBV12-4
CASSLGTVGGYTF
TGTGCCAGCAGTTTGGGGACAGTTGGAGGCTACACCTTC
>TRBJ1-5|TRBD1|few|TRBV6-2/TRBV6-3
CASSPRQGVSNQPQHF
TGTGCCAGCAGTCCAAGACAGGGAGTAAGCAATCAGCCCCAGCATTTT
>TRBJ2-2|-|few|TRBV5-1
CASSLKVEWQGLFF
TGCGCCAGCAGCTTGAAAGTCGAGTGGCAGGGGCTGTTTTTT
>TRBJ1-1|TRBD1|-|TRBV12-3/TRBV12-4
CASSLGTATEAFF
TGTGCCAGCAGTTTGGGGACAGCTACTGAAGCTTTCTTT
>TRBJ2-5|TRBD1|-|TRBV14
CASSRWTGAAETQYF
TGTGCCAGCAGCCGTTGGACAGGGGCAGCGGAGACCCAGTACTTC
>TRBJ2-5|-|few|TRBV13
CASRITPGEKETQYF
TGTGCCAGCAGAATAACTCCGGGAGAGAAAGAGACCCAGTACTTC
>TRBJ2-5|-|-|TRBV12-3/TRBV12-4
CASRGRDWKKETQYF
TGTGCCAGCAGGGGCCGGGACTGGAAGAAAGAGACCCAGTACTTC
>TRBJ1-6|-|many|TRBV7-9
CASSFDSKHNSPLHF
TGTGCCAGCAGCTTCGACAGCAAGCATAATTCACCCCTCCACTTT
>TRBJ2-5|-|-|TRBV20-1
CSARPAGRETQYF
TGCAGTGCTAGACCCGCGGGACGCGAGACCCAGTACTTC
>TRBJ2-3|TRBD2|-|TRBV7-3
CASNLLGLAGVSTDTQYF
TGTGCCAGCAACCTACTGGGACTAGCGGGGGTTAGCACAGATACGCAGTATTTT
>TRBJ1-2|-|few|TRBV7-2
CASSLGITFGDYGYTF
TGTGCCAGCAGCTTAGGAATTACCTTCGGGGACTATGGCTACACCTTC
>TRBJ2-2|TRBD2|-|TRBV2
CASTAGNTGELFF
TGTGCCAGCACAGCGGGAAACACCGGGGAGCTGTTTTTT
>TRBJ2-1|TRBD2|few|TRBV20-1
CSATGLAGGPMRSVNENEQFF
TGCAGTGCTACCGGACTAGCGGGAGGGCCGATGAGGAGTGTAAATGAAAATGAGCAGTTCTTC
>TRBJ2-4|-|few|TRBV11-2
CASSPSEGNFGKNIQYF
TGTGCCAGCAGCCCAAGCGAAGGAAACTTCGGCAAAAACATTCAGTACTTC